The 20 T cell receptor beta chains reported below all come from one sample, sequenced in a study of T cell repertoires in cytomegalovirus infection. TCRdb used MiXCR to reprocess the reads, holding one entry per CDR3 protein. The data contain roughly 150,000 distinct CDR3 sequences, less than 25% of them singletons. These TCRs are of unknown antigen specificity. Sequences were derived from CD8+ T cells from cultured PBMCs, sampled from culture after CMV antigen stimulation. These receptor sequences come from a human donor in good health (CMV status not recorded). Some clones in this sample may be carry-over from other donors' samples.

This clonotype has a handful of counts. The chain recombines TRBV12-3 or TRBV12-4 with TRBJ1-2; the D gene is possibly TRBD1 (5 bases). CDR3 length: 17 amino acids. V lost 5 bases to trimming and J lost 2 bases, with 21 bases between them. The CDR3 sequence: CASSLTPTRDPNYGYTF. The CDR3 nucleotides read TGTGCCAGCAGTCTCACCCCAACCCGGGACCCCAACTATGGCTACACCTTC.

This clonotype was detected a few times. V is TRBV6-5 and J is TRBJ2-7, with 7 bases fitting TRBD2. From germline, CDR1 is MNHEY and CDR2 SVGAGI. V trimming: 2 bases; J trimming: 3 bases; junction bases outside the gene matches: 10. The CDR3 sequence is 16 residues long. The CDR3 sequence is CASSYGEGFSVYEQYF. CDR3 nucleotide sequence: TGTGCCAGCAGTTACGGGGAGGGCTTTTCGGTCTACGAGCAGTACTTC.

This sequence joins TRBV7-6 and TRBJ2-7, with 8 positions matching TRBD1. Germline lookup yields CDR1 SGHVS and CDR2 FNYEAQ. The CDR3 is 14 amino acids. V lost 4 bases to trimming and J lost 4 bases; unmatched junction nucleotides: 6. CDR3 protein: CASSWGQETYEQYF. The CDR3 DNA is TGTGCCAGCAGCTGGGGACAGGAGACTTACGAGCAGTACTTC. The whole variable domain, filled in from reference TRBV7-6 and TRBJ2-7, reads GAGVSQSPRYKVTKRGQDVALRCDPISGHVSLYWYRQALGQGPEFLTYFNYEAQQDKSGLPNDRFSAERPEGSISTLTIQRTEQRDSAMYRCASSWGQETYEQYFGPGTRLTVT.

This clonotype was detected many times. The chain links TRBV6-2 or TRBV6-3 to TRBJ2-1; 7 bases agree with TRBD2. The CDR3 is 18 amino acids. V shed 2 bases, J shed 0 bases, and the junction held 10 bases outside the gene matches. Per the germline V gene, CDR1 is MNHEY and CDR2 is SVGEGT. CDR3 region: CASSYPPSGVSSYNEQFF. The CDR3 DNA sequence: TGTGCCAGCAGTTACCCCCCCAGCGGGGTTAGCTCCTACAATGAGCAGTTCTTC.

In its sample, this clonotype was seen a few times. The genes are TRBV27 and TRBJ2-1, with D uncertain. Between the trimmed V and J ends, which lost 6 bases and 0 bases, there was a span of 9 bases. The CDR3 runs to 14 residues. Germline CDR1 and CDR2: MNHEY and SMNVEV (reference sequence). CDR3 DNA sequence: TGTGCCAGCAGGCAACCGAGCTCCTACAATGAGCAGTTCTTC. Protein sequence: CASRQPSSYNEQFF.

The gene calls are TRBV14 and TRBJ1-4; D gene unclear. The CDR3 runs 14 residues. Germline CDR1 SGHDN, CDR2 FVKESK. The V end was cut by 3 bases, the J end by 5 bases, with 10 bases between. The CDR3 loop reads CASSQWSGNEKLFF. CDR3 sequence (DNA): TGTGCCAGCAGCCAGTGGAGTGGGAATGAAAAACTGTTTTTT.

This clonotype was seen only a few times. The CDR3 bases are TGTGCCAGCAGCCTTGACAGGAATTATAATTCACCCCTCCACTTT. Residues: CASSLDRNYNSPLHF. V and J are TRBV7-2 and TRBJ1-6, with a tentative D call TRBD1 (6 bases). Trimming took off 5 bases at V and 4 bases at J, with 12 bases between the two ends. CDR1 is SGHTA and CDR2 is FQGNSA in the germline V gene. The CDR3 sequence is 15 residues long.

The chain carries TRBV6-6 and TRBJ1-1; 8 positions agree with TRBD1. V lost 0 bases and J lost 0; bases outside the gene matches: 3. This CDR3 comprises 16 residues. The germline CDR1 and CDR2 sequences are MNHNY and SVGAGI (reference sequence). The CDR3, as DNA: TGTGCCAGCAGTTACTCGGCAGGGGGCATGAACACTGAAGCTTTCTTT. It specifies CASSYSAGGMNTEAFF.

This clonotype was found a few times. CDR3 in DNA: TGTGCCAGCAGTGCCCGTCCTTCCTACGAGCAGTACTTC. Amino acid sequence: CASSARPSYEQYF. The V call is TRBV27, the J call TRBJ2-7, with D hard to call. CDR1 MNHEY and CDR2 SMNVEV come from the germline V gene (reference sequence). With 5 bases removed from V and 1 base from J, the gap between germline ends came to 9 bases. The CDR3 loop spans 13 amino acids.

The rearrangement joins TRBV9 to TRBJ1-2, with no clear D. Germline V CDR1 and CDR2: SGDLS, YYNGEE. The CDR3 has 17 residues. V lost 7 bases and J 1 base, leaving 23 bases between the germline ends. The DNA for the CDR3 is TGTGCCAGCGCCGCTGCCGGCAGGACGCTCGGTAACTATGGCTACACCTTC. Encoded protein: CASAAAGRTLGNYGYTF.

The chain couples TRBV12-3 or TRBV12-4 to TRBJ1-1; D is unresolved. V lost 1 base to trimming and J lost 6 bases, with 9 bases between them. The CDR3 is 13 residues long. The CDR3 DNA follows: TGTGCCAGCAGTTTAGGGTGGGTATCTGAAGCTTTCTTT. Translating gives CASSLGWVSEAFF.

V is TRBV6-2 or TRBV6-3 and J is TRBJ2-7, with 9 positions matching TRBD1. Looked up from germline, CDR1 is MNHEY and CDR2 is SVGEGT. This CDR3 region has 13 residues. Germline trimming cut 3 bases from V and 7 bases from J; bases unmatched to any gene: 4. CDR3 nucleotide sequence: TGTGCCAGCAGTTATTCGGACAGGGGTGAGCAGTACTTC. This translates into CASSYSDRGEQYF.

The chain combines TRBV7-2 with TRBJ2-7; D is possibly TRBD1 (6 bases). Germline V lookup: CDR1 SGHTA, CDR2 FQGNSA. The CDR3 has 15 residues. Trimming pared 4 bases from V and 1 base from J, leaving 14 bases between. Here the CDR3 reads CASSSSGAGSYEQYF. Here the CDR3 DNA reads TGTGCCAGCAGCTCCTCAGGGGCGGGTTCCTACGAGCAGTACTTC. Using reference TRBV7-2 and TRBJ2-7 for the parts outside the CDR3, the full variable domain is GAGVSQSPSNKVTEKGKDVELRCDPISGHTALYWYRQSLGQGLEFLIYFQGNSAPDKSGLPSDRFSAERTGGSVSTLTIQRTQQEDSAVYLCASSSSGAGSYEQYFGPGTRLTVT.

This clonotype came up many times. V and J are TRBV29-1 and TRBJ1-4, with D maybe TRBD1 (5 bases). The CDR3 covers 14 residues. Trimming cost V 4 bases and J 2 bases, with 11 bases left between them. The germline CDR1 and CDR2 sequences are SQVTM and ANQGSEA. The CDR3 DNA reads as TGCAGCGTTGGGGCGAGACAGACTAATGAAAAACTGTTTTTT. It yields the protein CSVGARQTNEKLFF.

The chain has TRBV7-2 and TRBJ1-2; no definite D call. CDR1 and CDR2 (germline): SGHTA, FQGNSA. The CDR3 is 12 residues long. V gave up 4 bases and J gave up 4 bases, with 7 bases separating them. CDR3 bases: TGTGCCAGCAGCTCACCGGCCTATGGCTACACCTTC. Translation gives CASSSPAYGYTF.

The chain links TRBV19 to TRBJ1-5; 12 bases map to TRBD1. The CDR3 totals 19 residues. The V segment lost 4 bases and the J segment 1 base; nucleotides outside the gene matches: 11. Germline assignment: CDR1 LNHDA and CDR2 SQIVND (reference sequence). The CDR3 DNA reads TGTGCCAGTAGTAAACCGGGACAGGGGGCAAGTGGGAGCAATCAGCCCCAGCATTTT. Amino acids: CASSKPGQGASGSNQPQHF. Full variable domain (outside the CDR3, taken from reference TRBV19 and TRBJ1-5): DGGITQSPKYLFRKEGQNVTLSCEQNLNHDAMYWYRQDPGQGLRLIYYSQIVNDFQKGDIAEGYSVSREKKESFPLTVTSAQKNPTAFYLCASSKPGQGASGSNQPQHFGDGTRLSIL.

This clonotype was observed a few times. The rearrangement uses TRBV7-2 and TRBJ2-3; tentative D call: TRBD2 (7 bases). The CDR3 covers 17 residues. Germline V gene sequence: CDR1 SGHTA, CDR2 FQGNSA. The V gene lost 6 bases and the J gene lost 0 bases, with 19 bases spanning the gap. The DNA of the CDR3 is TGTGCCAGCAGTTCAAAGGGGGGGGGCCCTAGCACAGATACGCAGTATTTT. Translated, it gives CASSSKGGGPSTDTQYF. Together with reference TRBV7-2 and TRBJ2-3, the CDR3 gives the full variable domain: GAGVSQSPSNKVTEKGKDVELRCDPISGHTALYWYRQSLGQGLEFLIYFQGNSAPDKSGLPSDRFSAERTGGSVSTLTIQRTQQEDSAVYLCASSSKGGGPSTDTQYFGPGTRLTVL.

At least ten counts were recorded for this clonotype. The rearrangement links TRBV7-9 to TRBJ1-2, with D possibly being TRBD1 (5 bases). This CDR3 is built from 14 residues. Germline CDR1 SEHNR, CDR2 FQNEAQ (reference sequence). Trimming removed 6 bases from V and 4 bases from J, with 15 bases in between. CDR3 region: CASRDTDSSYGYTF. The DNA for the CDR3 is TGTGCCAGCAGAGACACAGACAGCAGCTATGGCTACACCTTC.

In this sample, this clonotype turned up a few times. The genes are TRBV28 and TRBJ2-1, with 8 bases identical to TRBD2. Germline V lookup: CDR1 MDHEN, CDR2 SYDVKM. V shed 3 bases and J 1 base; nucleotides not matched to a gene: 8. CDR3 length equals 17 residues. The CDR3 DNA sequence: TGTGCCAGCAGTTTTCGGGGCGGGGGGACTTCCTACAATGAGCAGTTCTTC. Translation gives CASSFRGGGTSYNEQFF.

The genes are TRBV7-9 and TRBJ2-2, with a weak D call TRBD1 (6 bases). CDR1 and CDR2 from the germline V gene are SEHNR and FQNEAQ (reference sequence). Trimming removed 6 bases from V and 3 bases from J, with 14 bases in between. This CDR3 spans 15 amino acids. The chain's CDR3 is CASSYRVGDTGELFF. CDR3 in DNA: TGTGCCAGCAGTTACAGGGTTGGGGACACCGGGGAGCTGTTTTTT.